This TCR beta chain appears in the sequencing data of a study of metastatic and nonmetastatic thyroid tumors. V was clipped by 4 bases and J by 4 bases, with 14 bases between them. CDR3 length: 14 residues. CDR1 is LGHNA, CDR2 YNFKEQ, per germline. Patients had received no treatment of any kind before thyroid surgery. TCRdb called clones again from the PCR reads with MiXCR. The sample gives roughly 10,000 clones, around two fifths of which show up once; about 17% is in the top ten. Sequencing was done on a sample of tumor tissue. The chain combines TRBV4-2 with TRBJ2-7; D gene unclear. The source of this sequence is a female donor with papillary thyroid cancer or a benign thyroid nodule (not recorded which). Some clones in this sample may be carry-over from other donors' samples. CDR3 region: CASSLRAQGYEQYF. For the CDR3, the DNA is TGTGCCAGCAGCCTTAGGGCCCAAGGTTACGAGCAGTACTTC.